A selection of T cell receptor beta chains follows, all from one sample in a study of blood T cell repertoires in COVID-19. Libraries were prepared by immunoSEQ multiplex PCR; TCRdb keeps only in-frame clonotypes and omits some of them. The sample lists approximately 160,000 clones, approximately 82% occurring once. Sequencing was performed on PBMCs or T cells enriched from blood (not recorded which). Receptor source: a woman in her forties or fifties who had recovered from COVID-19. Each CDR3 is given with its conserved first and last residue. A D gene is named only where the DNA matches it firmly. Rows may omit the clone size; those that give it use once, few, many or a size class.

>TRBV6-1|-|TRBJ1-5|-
CASSDAGRNQPQHF
TGTGCCAGCAGTGACGCGGGACGCAATCAGCCCCAGCATTTT
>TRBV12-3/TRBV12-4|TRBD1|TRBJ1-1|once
CASSPRGHTEAFF
TGTGCCAGCAGCCCCAGGGGGCATACTGAAGCTTTCTTT
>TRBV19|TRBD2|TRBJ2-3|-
CASSTLAGITDTQYF
TGTGCCAGTAGTACCCTAGCGGGGATCACAGATACGCAGTATTTT
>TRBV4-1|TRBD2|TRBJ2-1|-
CASSPEGLAGFGHEQFF
TGCGCCAGCAGCCCCGAGGGACTAGCGGGATTCGGACATGAGCAGTTCTTC
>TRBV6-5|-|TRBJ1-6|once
CASRRTDNSPLHF
TGTGCCAGCAGGCGGACAGACAATTCACCCCTCCACTTT
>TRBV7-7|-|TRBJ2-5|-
CASSTGGGGRETQYF
TGTGCTAGCAGCACGGGGGGCGGCGGGCGAGAGACCCAGTACTTC
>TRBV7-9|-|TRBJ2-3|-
CASSFPLGRGADTQYF
TGTGCCAGCAGCTTCCCCCTGGGGCGAGGCGCAGATACGCAGTATTTT
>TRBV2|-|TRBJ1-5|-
CASRGDSNQPQHF
TGTGCCAGCAGAGGGGATAGCAATCAGCCCCAGCATTTT
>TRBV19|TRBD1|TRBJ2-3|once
CASSIVLITVTRDREYTQYF
TGTGCCAGTAGTATAGTCTTGATTACCGTCACGAGGGACAGGGAGTATACGCAGTATTTT
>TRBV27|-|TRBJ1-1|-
CASTKSGGTEAFF
TGTGCCAGCACCAAGTCTGGAGGCACTGAAGCTTTCTTT
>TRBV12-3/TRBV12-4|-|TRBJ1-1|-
CASSPTWTSEAFF
TGTGCCAGCAGCCCTACATGGACTTCTGAAGCTTTCTTT
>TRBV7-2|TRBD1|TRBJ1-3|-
CASSLVGTAENTIYF
TGTGCCAGCAGCTTAGTGGGGACAGCCGAAAACACCATATATTTT
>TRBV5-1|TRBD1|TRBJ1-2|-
CASSLYRDSYGYTF
TGCGCCAGCAGCTTGTACCGGGACAGCTATGGCTACACCTTC
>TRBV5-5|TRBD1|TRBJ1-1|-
CASSLRTGSEAFF
TGTGCCAGCAGCTTGAGGACAGGGTCAGAAGCTTTCTTT
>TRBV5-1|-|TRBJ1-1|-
CASSLAGGIEAFF
TGCGCCAGCAGCTTGGCGGGGGGGATTGAAGCTTTCTTT
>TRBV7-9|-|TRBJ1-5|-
CASSLKGGNNQPQHF
TGTGCCAGCAGCTTAAAGGGGGGGAACAATCAGCCCCAGCATTTT
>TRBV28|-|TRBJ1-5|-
CASSFTTLFYSNQPQHF
TGTGCCAGCAGTTTCACCACATTATTTTATAGCAATCAGCCCCAGCATTTT
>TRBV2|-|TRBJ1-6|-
CASSEARGHSPLHF
TGTGCCAGCAGTGAAGCGCGGGGTCATTCACCCCTCCACTTT
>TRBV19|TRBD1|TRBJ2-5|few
CASSMGGQASQETQYF
TGTGCCAGTAGTATGGGGGGACAGGCGTCGCAAGAGACCCAGTACTTC
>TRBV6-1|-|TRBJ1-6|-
CASSEPGMNSPLHF
TGTGCCAGCAGTGAACCGGGTATGAATTCACCCCTCCACTTT
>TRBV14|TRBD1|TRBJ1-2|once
CASSLTGVGGYTF
TGTGCCAGCAGCCTGACAGGGGTTGGCGGCTACACCTTC
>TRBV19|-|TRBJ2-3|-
CATSHGNQPIAYTQYF
TGTGCCACCTCGCACGGTAACCAACCCATTGCCTATACGCAGTATTTT
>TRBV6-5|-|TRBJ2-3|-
CASSYKLSTDTQYF
TGTGCCAGCAGTTACAAACTGAGCACAGATACGCAGTATTTT
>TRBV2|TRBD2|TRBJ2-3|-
CASSEGAGGPGDTQYF
TGTGCCAGCAGTGAAGGAGCGGGGGGGCCTGGAGATACGCAGTATTTT
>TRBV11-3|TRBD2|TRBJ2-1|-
CASSLGGSIHNEQFF
TGTGCCAGCAGCTTAGGCGGGAGCATCCACAATGAGCAGTTCTTC
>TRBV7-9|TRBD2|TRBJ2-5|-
CASSILAGGKETQYF
TGTGCCAGCAGCATACTAGCGGGGGGGAAAGAGACCCAGTACTTC
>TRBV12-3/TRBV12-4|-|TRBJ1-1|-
CASSNTGNTEAFF
TGTGCCAGCAGCAACACAGGGAACACTGAAGCTTTCTTT
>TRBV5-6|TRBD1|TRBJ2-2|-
CASSDRVSIFAGELFF
TGTGCCAGCAGCGACAGGGTCTCTATCTTCGCCGGGGAGCTGTTTTTT
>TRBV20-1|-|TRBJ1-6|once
CSASLVDSYSPLHF
TGCAGTGCTAGTCTCGTGGACTCTTATTCACCCCTCCACTTT
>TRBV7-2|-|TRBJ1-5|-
CASSSNGQRNQPQHF
TGTGCCAGCAGCTCAAATGGACAACGGAATCAGCCCCAGCATTTT
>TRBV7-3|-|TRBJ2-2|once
CASRAGTANTGELFF
TGTGCCAGCAGGGCCGGGACTGCGAACACCGGGGAGCTGTTTTTT
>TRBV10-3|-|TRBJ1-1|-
CAISDSETANTEAFF
TGTGCCATCAGTGACTCCGAGACAGCGAACACTGAAGCTTTCTTT
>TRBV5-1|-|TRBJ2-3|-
CASSFRGQGGADTQYF
TGCGCCAGCAGCTTTCGCGGACAGGGAGGGGCGGATACGCAGTATTTT
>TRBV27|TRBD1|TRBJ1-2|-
CASSSGTGQAYTF
TGTGCCAGCAGTTCAGGGACAGGGCAGGCCTACACCTTC
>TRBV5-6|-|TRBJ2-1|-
CASRPIRGNEQFF
TGTGCCAGCAGACCGATTAGGGGCAATGAGCAGTTCTTC
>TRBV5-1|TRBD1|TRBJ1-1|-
CASSGQQNTEAFF
TGCGCCAGCTCGGGACAGCAGAACACTGAAGCTTTCTTT
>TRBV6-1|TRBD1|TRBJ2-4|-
CASSEGRTGVSLAKNIQYF
TGTGCCAGCAGTGAAGGGCGGACAGGCGTTTCTCTAGCCAAAAACATTCAGTACTTC
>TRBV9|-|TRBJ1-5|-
CASSGTPGDQPQHF
TGTGCCAGCAGCGGGACGCCGGGGGATCAGCCCCAGCATTTT
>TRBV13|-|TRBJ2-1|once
CASSSPDRGASYNEQFF
TGTGCCAGCAGCTCACCCGATCGTGGGGCATCCTACAATGAGCAGTTCTTC
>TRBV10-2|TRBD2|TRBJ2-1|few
CASTPKGTSGGWRTYNEQFF
TGCGCCAGCACCCCGAAGGGGACTAGCGGGGGGTGGAGGACCTACAATGAGCAGTTCTTC
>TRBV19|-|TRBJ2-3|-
CASSISRNTQYF
TGTGCCAGTAGTATTAGTAGAAATACGCAGTATTTT
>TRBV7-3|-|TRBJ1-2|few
CASSSRTGNIDGYTF
TGTGCCAGCAGCTCACGGACGGGGAATATAGATGGCTACACCTTC
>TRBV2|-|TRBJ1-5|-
CASSDPTANNQPQHF
TGTGCCAGCAGTGACCCTACAGCTAACAATCAGCCCCAGCATTTT
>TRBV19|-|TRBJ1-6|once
CASSADRPVPLHF
TGTGCCAGTAGTGCCGACAGGCCGGTACCCCTCCACTTT
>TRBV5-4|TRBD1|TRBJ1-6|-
CASSPGQASSYNSPLHF
TGTGCCAGCAGCCCCGGACAGGCAAGCTCCTATAATTCACCCCTCCACTTT
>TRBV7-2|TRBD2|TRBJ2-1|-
CASSLGSGGGNNEQFF
TGTGCCAGCAGCCTCGGTAGCGGGGGAGGCAACAATGAGCAGTTCTTC
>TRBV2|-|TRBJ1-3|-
CASSERGTGNTIYF
TGTGCCAGCAGTGAAAGGGGAACTGGAAACACCATATATTTT
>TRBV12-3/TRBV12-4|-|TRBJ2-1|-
CASSGGEQFF
TGTGCCAGCAGCGGCGGTGAGCAGTTCTTC
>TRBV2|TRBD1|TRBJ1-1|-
CASSAETGARAFF
TGTGCCAGCAGTGCGGAGACAGGGGCTAGAGCTTTCTTT
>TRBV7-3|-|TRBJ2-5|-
CASSPQGRETQYF
TGTGCCAGCAGCCCACAGGGGAGGGAGACCCAGTACTTC